This T cell receptor beta chain was sequenced in a study of CD8+ T cells in alopecia areata. With 3 bases removed from V and 9 bases from J, the gap between germline ends came to 18 bases. CDR1 is GTSNPN, CDR2 SVGIG, per germline (reference sequence). This CDR3 is 14 amino acids long. Treatment of the sample: oral pan-JAK inhibitor, 5-10 mg twice daily. Only a few counts were recorded for this clone. cDNA reverse transcribed from extracted RNA served as the sequencing template. Some clones are missing from TCRdb's copy, which holds only in-frame ones; the method was immunoSEQ multiplex PCR. Of over 150,000 clones listed, approximately 60% were seen once; the top ten hold 14%.

The receptor was derived from a human donor with alopecia areata. Sequences were derived from CD4+ T cells sorted from blood, sampled at week 24, from a patient treated with tofacitinib. The chain couples TRBV30 to TRBJ2-1, with a possible D match to TRBD2 (6 bases). The CDR3 loop reads CAWRAYGGRGEQFF. CDR3 bases: TGTGCCTGGAGGGCCTACGGGGGTCGCGGTGAGCAGTTCTTC.